This entry lists 6 T cell receptor beta chains sequenced from one sample in a study of blood T cell repertoires in COVID-19 (TCRdb year 2020). Library method: the immunoSEQ multiplex PCR assay. In its TCRdb copy, this immuneACCESS table keeps in-frame sequences only and misses some clones. Where compared with another copy, unresolved V genes explain less than half of these, and the others have no known cause. Present in this sample are approximately 200,000 clones, 75% to 90% of which were seen just once. Together, the top ten hold 1.2% of the sample. The sample comprised PBMCs or T cells enriched from blood (not recorded which). These receptor sequences come from a man under 40 who had recovered from COVID-19.

V is TRBV6-2 or TRBV6-3 and J is TRBJ1-1, with 9 bases identical to TRBD1. Germline V gene data show CDR1 as MNHEY and CDR2 as SVGEGT. V was clipped by 4 bases and J by 11 bases; unmatched bases: 8. The CDR3 loop spans 13 amino acids. CDR3 residues: CASSSEQGARAFF. CDR3 coding DNA: TGTGCCAGCAGTTCAGAACAGGGGGCGAGGGCTTTCTTT.

This chain links TRBV5-1 with TRBJ1-4; 7 nucleotides line up with TRBD1. The CDR3 is 15 residues long. The junction had 2 bases not matched to a gene; V was cut back by 1 base and J by 2 bases. Germline assignment: CDR1 SGHRS and CDR2 YFSETQ. The DNA for the CDR3 is TGCGCCAGCAGCTTGAGGACAGGCACTAATGAAAAACTGTTTTTT. This sequence encodes CASSLRTGTNEKLFF.

The table lists this clone with a count of one. V usage is TRBV5-1 and J usage is TRBJ2-1; D uncertain. This CDR3 contains 15 residues. The ends were cut back, 4 bases at V and 0 bases at J, with 11 bases in the middle. Germline V lookup: CDR1 SGHRS, CDR2 YFSETQ. CDR3 coding DNA: TGCGCCAGCAGCGTGGACGGGTCCTCCTACAATGAGCAGTTCTTC. The encoded protein is CASSVDGSSYNEQFF.

The chain uses TRBV29-1 and TRBJ2-3, with 14 bases matching TRBD2. The length of the CDR3 is 17 residues. Looked up from germline, CDR1 is SQVTM and CDR2 is ANQGSEA. The junction had 5 bases not matched to a gene; V was cut back by 1 base and J by 2 bases. CDR3 in amino acids: CSVEAPTSGGDTDTQYF. In DNA, the CDR3 is TGCAGCGTTGAAGCCCCGACTAGCGGGGGGGACACAGATACGCAGTATTTT.

The rearrangement links TRBV15 to TRBJ2-4, with TRBD2 matching over 10 bases. CDR1 LNHNV and CDR2 YYDKDF come from the germline V gene (reference sequence). The CDR3 loop spans 18 amino acids. With V trimmed by 0 bases and J by 3 bases, 8 bases remained unmatched. The CDR3 DNA sequence: TGTGCCACCAGCAGAGACCTGGTTCTAGCGGGGGACAAAAACATTCAGTACTTC. This codes for CATSRDLVLAGDKNIQYF.

This clone was counted a single time. The genes are TRBV28 and TRBJ1-1; D may be TRBD1 (5 bases). This CDR3 region has 15 residues. V was clipped by 6 bases and J by 3 bases, with 17 bases between them. Germline V gene lookup returns CDR1 MDHEN and CDR2 SYDVKM. The CDR3 DNA is TGTGCCAGCAGGGGGGACTCCCGGTGGGACACTGAAGCTTTCTTT. This encodes CASRGDSRWDTEAFF.